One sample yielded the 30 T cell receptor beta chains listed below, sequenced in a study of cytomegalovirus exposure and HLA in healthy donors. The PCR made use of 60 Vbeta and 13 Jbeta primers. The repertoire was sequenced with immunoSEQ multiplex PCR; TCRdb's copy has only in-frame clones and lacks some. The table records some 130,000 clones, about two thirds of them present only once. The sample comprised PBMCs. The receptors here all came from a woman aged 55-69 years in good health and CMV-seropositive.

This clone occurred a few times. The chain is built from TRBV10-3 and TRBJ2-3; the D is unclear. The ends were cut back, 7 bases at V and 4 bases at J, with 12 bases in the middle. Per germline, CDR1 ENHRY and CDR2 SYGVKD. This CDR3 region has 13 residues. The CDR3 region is CAIKAPQADTQYF. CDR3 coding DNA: TGTGCCATCAAGGCCCCCCAGGCAGATACGCAGTATTTT.

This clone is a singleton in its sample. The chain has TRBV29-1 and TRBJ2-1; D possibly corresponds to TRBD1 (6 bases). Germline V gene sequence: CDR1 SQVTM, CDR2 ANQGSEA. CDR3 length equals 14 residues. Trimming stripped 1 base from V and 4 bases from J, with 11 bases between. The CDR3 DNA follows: TGCAGCGTTGAAGCCACAGGGATTTACAATGAGCAGTTCTTC. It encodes CSVEATGIYNEQFF.

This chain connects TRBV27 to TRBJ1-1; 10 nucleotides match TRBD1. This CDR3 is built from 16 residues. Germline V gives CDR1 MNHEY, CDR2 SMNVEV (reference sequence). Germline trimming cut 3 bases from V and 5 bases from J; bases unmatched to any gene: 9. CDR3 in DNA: TGTGCCAGCAGTTTCTTACCGGGACAGGGGTCGACTGAAGCTTTCTTT. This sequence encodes CASSFLPGQGSTEAFF.

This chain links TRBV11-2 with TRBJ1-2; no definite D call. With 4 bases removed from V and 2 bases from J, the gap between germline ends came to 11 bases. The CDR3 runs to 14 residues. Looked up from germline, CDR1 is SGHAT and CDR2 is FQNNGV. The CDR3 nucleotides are TGTGCCAGCAGCTCTCCGGGAGAGAACTATGGCTACACCTTC. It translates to CASSSPGENYGYTF.

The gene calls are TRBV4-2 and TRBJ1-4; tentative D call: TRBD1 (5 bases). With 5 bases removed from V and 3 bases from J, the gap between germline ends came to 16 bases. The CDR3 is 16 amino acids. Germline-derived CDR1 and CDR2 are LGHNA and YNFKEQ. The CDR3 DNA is TGTGCCAGCAGCGACCTCCGGGGGGAAGCTAATGAAAAACTGTTTTTT. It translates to CASSDLRGEANEKLFF.

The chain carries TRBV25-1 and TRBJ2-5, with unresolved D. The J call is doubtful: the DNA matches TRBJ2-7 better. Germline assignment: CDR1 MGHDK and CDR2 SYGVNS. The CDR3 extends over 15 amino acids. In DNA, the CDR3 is TGTGCCAGCAGTCCTGCCCCGATCCCCGGGTACGAGCAGTACTTC. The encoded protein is CASSPAPIPGYEQYF.

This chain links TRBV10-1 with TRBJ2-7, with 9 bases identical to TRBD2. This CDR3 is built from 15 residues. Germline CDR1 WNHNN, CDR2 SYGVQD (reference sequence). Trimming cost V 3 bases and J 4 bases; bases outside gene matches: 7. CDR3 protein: CASSESSGGPYEQYF. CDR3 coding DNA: TGCGCCAGCAGTGAAAGTAGCGGGGGACCTTACGAGCAGTACTTC.

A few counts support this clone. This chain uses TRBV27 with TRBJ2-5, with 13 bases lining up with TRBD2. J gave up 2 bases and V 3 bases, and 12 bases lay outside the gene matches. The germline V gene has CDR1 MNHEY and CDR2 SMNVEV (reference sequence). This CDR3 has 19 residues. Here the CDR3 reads CASSFQRTSGGVRQETQYF. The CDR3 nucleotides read TGTGCCAGCAGTTTTCAGCGGACTAGCGGGGGCGTGAGGCAAGAGACCCAGTACTTC.

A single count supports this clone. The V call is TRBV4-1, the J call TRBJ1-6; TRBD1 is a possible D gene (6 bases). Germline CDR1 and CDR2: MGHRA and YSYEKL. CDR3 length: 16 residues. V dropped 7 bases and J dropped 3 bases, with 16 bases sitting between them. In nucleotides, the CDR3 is TGCGCCAGCAAGGCCCGGGACAACGACTATAATTCACCCCTCCACTTT. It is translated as CASKARDNDYNSPLHF.

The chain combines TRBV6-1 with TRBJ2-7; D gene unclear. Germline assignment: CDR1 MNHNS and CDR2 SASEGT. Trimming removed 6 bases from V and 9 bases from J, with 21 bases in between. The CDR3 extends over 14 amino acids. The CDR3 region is CASSLKQLPSPQYF. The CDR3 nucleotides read TGTGCCAGCAGCCTCAAGCAACTCCCGTCCCCGCAGTACTTC.

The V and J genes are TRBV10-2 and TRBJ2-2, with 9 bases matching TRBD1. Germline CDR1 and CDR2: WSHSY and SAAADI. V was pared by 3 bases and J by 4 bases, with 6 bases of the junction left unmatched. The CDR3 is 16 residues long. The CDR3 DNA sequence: TGCGCCAGCAGTGAAAAAGCGGGACAGGGCACCGGGGAGCTGTTTTTT. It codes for CASSEKAGQGTGELFF.

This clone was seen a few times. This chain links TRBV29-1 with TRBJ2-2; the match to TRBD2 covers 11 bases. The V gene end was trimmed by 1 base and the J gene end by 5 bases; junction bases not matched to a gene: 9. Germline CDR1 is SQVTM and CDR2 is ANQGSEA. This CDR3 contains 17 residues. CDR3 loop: CSVEGLAGGRGTGELFF. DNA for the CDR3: TGCAGCGTTGAAGGGCTAGCGGGGGGTCGCGGGACCGGGGAGCTGTTTTTT.

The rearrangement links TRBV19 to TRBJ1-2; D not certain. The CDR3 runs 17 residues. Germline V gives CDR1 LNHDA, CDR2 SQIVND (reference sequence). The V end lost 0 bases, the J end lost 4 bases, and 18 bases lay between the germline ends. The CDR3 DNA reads TGTGCCAGTAGTATAGATCCACGGGCCCGAGGGTTCTATGGCTACACCTTC. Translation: CASSIDPRARGFYGYTF. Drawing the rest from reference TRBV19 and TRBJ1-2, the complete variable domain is DGGITQSPKYLFRKEGQNVTLSCEQNLNHDAMYWYRQDPGQGLRLIYYSQIVNDFQKGDIAEGYSVSREKKESFPLTVTSAQKNPTAFYLCASSIDPRARGFYGYTFGSGTRLTVV.

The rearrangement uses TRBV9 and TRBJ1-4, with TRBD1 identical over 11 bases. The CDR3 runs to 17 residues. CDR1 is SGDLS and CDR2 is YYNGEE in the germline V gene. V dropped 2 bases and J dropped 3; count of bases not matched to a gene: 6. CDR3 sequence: CASSVGQGAPANEKLFF. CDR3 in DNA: TGTGCCAGCAGCGTCGGACAGGGGGCGCCGGCTAATGAAAAACTGTTTTTT.

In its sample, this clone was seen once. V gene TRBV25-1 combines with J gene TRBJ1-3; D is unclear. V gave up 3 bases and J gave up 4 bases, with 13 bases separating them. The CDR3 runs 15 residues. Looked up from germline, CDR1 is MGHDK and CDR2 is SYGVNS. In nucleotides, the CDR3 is TGTGCCAGCAGTGAGGTTGGTCTAAGAGGAAACACCATATATTTT. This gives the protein CASSEVGLRGNTIYF.

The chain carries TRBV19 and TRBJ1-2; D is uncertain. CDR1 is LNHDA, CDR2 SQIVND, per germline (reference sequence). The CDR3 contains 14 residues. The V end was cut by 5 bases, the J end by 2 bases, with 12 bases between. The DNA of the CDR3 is TGTGCCAGTAGTCTGGCAGGCCTGAACTATGGCTACACCTTC. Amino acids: CASSLAGLNYGYTF.

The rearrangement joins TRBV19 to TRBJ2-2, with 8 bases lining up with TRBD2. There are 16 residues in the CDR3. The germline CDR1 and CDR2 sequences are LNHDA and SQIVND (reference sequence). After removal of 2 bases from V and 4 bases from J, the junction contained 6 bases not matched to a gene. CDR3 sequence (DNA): TGTGCCAGTAGTATATTTGGGCGGGGGGTCACCGGGGAGCTGTTTTTT. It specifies CASSIFGRGVTGELFF.

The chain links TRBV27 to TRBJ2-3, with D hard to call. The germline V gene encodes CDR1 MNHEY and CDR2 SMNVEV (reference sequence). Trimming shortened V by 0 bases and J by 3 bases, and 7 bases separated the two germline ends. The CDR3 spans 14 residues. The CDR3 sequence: CASSLSAGTDTQYF. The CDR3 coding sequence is TGTGCCAGCAGTTTATCCGCAGGAACAGATACGCAGTATTTT.

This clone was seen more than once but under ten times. Here the CDR3 DNA reads TGTGCCATCGGGCCAGGGGGCAACTATGGCTACACCTTC. As protein: CAIGPGGNYGYTF. This sequence joins TRBV10-3 and TRBJ1-2; 8 nucleotides agree with TRBD1. The CDR3 runs to 13 residues. The V segment lost 8 bases and the J segment 2 bases; nucleotides outside the gene matches: 4. The V gene's germline CDR1 is ENHRY and CDR2 SYGVKD.

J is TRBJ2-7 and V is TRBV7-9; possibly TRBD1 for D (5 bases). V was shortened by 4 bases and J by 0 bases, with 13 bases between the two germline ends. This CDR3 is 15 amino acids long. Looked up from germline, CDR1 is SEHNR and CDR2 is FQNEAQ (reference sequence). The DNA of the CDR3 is TGTGCCAGCAGCTCCCGAGAGACAGCCTCCTACGAGCAGTACTTC. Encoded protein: CASSSRETASYEQYF.

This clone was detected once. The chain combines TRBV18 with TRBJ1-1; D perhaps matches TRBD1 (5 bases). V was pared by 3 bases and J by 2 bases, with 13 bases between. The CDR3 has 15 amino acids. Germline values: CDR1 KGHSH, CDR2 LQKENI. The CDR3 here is CASSPEGARNTEAFF. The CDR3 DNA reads TGTGCCAGCTCACCTGAAGGGGCCCGCAACACTGAAGCTTTCTTT.

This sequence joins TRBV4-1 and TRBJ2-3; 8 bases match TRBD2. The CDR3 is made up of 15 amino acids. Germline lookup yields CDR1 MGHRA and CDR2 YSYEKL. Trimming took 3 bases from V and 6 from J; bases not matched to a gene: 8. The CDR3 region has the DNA TGCGCCAGCAGCCAGCGCAGCGGGGGCGTGGATACGCAGTATTTT. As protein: CASSQRSGGVDTQYF.

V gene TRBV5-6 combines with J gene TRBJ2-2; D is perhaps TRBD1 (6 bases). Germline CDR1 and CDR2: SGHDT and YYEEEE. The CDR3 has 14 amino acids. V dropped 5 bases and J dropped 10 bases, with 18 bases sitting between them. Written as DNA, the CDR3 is TGTGCCAGCAGTAAGACGGACAGCCGCGAGGAGCTGTTTTTT. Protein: CASSKTDSREELFF.

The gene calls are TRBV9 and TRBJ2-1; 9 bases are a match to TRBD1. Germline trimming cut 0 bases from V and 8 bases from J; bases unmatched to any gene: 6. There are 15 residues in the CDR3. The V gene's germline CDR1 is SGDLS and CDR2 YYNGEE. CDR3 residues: CASSVGGTGWHEQFF. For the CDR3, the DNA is TGTGCCAGCAGCGTAGGAGGGACAGGGTGGCATGAGCAGTTCTTC.

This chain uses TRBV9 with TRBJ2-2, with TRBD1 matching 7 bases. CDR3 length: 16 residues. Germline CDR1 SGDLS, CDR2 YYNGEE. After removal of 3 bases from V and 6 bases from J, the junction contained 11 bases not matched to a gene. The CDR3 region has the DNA TGTGCCAGCAGCGCACGGACAGGAGCCTTCCCCGGGGAGCTGTTTTTT. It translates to CASSARTGAFPGELFF.

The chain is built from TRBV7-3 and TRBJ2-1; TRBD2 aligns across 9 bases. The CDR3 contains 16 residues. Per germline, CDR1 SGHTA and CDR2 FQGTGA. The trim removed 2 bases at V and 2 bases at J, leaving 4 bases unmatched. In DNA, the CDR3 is TGTGCCAGCAGCTTATTTAGCGGGGGTGCCTACAATGAGCAGTTCTTC. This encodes CASSLFSGGAYNEQFF.

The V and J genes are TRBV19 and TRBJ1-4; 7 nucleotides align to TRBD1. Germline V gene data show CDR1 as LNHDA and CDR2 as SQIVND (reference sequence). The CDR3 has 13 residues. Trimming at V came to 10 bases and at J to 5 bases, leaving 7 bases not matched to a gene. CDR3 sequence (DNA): TGTGCCACAAACCGGGACAGAAATGAAAAACTGTTTTTT. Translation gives CATNRDRNEKLFF. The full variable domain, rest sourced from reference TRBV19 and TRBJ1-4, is DGGITQSPKYLFRKEGQNVTLSCEQNLNHDAMYWYRQDPGQGLRLIYYSQIVNDFQKGDIAEGYSVSREKKESFPLTVTSAQKNPTAFYLCATNRDRNEKLFFGSGTQLSVL.

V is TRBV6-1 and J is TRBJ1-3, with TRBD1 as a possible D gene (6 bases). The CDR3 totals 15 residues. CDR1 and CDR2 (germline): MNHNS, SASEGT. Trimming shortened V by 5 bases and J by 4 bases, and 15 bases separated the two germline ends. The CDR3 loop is CASSPQWTAGNTIYF. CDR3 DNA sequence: TGTGCCAGCAGTCCCCAATGGACAGCCGGAAACACCATATATTTT.

The CDR3 bases are TGTGCCAGCAGCTTAGGGGGCAACGAGCAGTACTTC. Protein: CASSLGGNEQYF. J is TRBJ2-7 and V is TRBV13, with D uncertain. The CDR3 runs to 12 residues. CDR1 and CDR2 from the germline V gene are PRHDT and FYEKMQ (reference sequence). V lost 0 bases and J lost 5, with 5 bases in between.

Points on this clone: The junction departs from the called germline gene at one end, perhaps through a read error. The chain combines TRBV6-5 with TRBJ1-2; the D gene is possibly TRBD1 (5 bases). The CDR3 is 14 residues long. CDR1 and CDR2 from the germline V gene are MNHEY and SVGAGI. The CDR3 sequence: CASSYGVDGAGLAF. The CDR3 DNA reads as TGTGCCAGCAGTTACGGGGTCGACGGTGCGGGACTTGCCTTC.